The rows below give T cell receptor beta chains drawn from one sample of a study of blood T cell repertoires in COVID-19. Using immunoSEQ multiplex PCR, the repertoire was profiled, and TCRdb retains in-frame clones only, with some absent. The sample lists some 160,000 clones, more than 80% occurring once. Sequencing was carried out using peripheral blood. The receptor set was obtained from a man in his 60s with acute or convalescent COVID-19. Both conserved end residues are part of each CDR3. Each record gives: clone size, D gene, V gene, J gene, CDR3 protein, CDR3 DNA. D genes are given only for firm matches. Where a row states a size, it is once, few, many or the class of an expanded clone; other rows omit it.

>-|TRBD1|TRBV19|TRBJ1-5
CASTTPGQGNQPQHF
TGTGCCAGTACTACACCGGGACAGGGGAATCAGCCCCAGCATTTT
>-|-|TRBV7-9|TRBJ1-1
CASSLLVDTLPGAFF
TGTGCCAGCAGCCTCCTGGTGGATACCCTCCCGGGAGCTTTCTTT
>-|-|TRBV30|TRBJ1-6
CAWRTGSPLHF
TGTGCCTGGAGGACTGGTTCACCCCTCCACTTT
>-|TRBD1|TRBV19|TRBJ2-6
CASSTGQGISGANVLTF
TGTGCCAGTAGTACGGGACAGGGGATCTCTGGGGCCAACGTCCTGACTTTC
>-|-|TRBV18|TRBJ1-5
CASSETGSNQPQHF
TGTGCCAGCTCCGAAACAGGGAGCAATCAGCCCCAGCATTTT
>-|-|TRBV5-4|TRBJ2-3
CASSPPQGSDTQYF
TGTGCCAGCAGCCCACCACAGGGCTCGGATACGCAGTATTTT
>-|TRBD2|TRBV6-2/TRBV6-3|TRBJ2-2
CASSFGLAGTSTGELFF
TGTGCCAGCAGCTTCGGACTAGCGGGGACCTCCACCGGGGAGCTGTTTTTT
>-|-|TRBV30|TRBJ2-7
CALRQESSYEQYF
TGTGCCTTGAGACAGGAAAGCTCCTACGAGCAGTACTTC
>-|-|TRBV5-1|TRBJ1-1
CASSSFGHNTEAFF
TGCGCCAGCAGCTCATTCGGACACAACACTGAAGCTTTCTTT
>-|-|TRBV7-2|TRBJ1-2
CASSSMVGGYTF
TGTGCCAGCAGCTCCATGGTCGGGGGCTACACCTTC
>-|-|TRBV6-1|TRBJ1-2
CASSEVPKDRTNYGYTF
TGTGCCAGCAGTGAAGTTCCCAAGGACAGAACTAACTATGGCTACACCTTC
>-|TRBD1|TRBV5-1|TRBJ1-2
CASSLSTGAYGYTF
TGCGCCAGCAGCCTCTCGACAGGGGCCTATGGCTACACCTTC
>-|-|TRBV2|TRBJ1-2
CASSVRDIGISYTF
TGTGCCAGCAGCGTCCGGGACATCGGAATAAGCTACACCTTC
>-|-|TRBV24-1|TRBJ1-6
CATSLGSLDNSPLHF
TGTGCCACCAGTTTAGGGAGCCTAGATAATTCACCCCTCCACTTT
>-|-|TRBV18|TRBJ1-3
CASSPRATGSSGNTIYF
TGTGCCAGCTCACCACGGGCGACGGGGAGCTCTGGAAACACCATATATTTT
>-|TRBD1|TRBV4-3|TRBJ1-2
CASSQSGQGAGYTF
TGCGCCAGCAGCCAATCGGGACAGGGGGCTGGCTACACCTTC
>-|TRBD2|TRBV9|TRBJ2-1
CASSVYSSLAGGHNEQFF
TGTGCCAGCAGCGTTTACTCAAGTCTAGCGGGGGGGCACAATGAGCAGTTCTTC
>-|-|TRBV6-5|TRBJ1-1
CASNPRGREAFF
TGTGCCAGCAACCCCAGGGGTAGGGAAGCTTTCTTT
>-|-|TRBV12-3/TRBV12-4|TRBJ1-5
CASSLSGNQPQHF
TGTGCCAGCAGTTTGTCGGGGAATCAGCCCCAGCATTTT
>-|-|TRBV3-1/TRBV3-2|TRBJ1-3
CASSPRGSGNTIYF
TGTGCCAGCAGCCCACGGGGCTCTGGAAACACCATATATTTT
>-|-|TRBV7-9|TRBJ2-2
CASSPIGARGAGELFF
TGTGCCAGCAGCCCAATAGGGGCCCGTGGCGCCGGGGAGCTGTTTTTT
>-|-|TRBV7-9|TRBJ1-4
CASSPAEAGGEKLFF
TGTGCCAGCAGCCCAGCAGAGGCAGGAGGAGAAAAACTGTTTTTT
>-|TRBD1|TRBV30|TRBJ2-3
CAWSTGASTDTQYF
TGTGCCTGGAGTACAGGGGCTAGCACAGATACGCAGTATTTT
>-|TRBD1|TRBV12-5|TRBJ2-3
CASGLGGTASTDTQYF
TGTGCTAGTGGTTTGGGGGGGACAGCGAGCACAGATACGCAGTATTTT
>-|-|TRBV19|TRBJ1-2
CASSNMGGYTF
TGTGCCAGTAGTAACATGGGCGGCTACACCTTC
>-|TRBD1|TRBV3-1/TRBV3-2|TRBJ1-5
CASSPNRGPGLGSNQPQHF
TGTGCCAGCAGCCCGAACAGGGGACCCGGCCTCGGGAGCAATCAGCCCCAGCATTTT
>few|TRBD1|TRBV12-3/TRBV12-4|TRBJ1-1
CASREQGYTEAFF
TGTGCCAGCAGGGAACAGGGGTACACTGAAGCTTTCTTT
>once|-|TRBV6-2/TRBV6-3|TRBJ1-5
CASSYVARAQPQHF
TGTGCCAGCAGTTACGTTGCTCGCGCTCAGCCCCAGCATTTT
>-|TRBD1|TRBV28|TRBJ2-1
CASSPGQGDEQFF
TGTGCCAGCAGTCCGGGACAGGGGGATGAGCAGTTCTTC